A selection of T cell receptor beta chains follows, all from one sample in a study of cytomegalovirus exposure and HLA in healthy donors. The repertoire was sequenced with immunoSEQ multiplex PCR; TCRdb's copy has only in-frame clones and lacks some. Among around 150,000 clones listed, roughly four fifths were seen once. Specimen: PBMCs. All receptors derive from a woman under 30 in good health and CMV-seronegative. CDR3s include the opening cysteine and the closing phenylalanine or tryptophan. The D gene is left open where the match is weak. The size field is filled for only some rows; it gives once, few, many or a size class.

d_gene | j_gene | v_gene | abundance | len | CDR3nt | CDR3aa
TRBD1 | TRBJ1-5 | TRBV28 | few | 19 | TGTGCCAGCAGTTTATATCTCCCTACGACAGGGAGAAGCAATCAGCCCCAGCATTTT | CASSLYLPTTGRSNQPQHF
TRBD2 | TRBJ2-7 | TRBV19 | NA | 15 | TGTGCCAGTAGCTACCCGGGGGGGGGCGTCCACGAGCAGTACTTC | CASSYPGGGVHEQYF
TRBD1 | TRBJ1-2 | TRBV19 | few | 15 | TGTGCCAGTAGTGCCTGGGGACAGGCGAACTATGGCTACACCTTC | CASSAWGQANYGYTF
NA | TRBJ2-1 | TRBV7-9 | NA | 12 | TGTGCCAGCAGAAGCCTGGGCCATGAGCAGTTCTTC | CASRSLGHEQFF
TRBD1 | TRBJ1-1 | TRBV28 | NA | 19 | TGTGCCAGCAGTTCTCGTGCGGCCTTTTACAGGGGAAGGAACACTGAAGCTTTCTTT | CASSSRAAFYRGRNTEAFF
TRBD2 | TRBJ2-2 | TRBV28 | NA | 15 | TGTGCCAGCAGTTGGCTAGCGGGAGGTACCGGGGAGCTGTTTTTT | CASSWLAGGTGELFF
NA | TRBJ2-3 | TRBV27 | NA | 13 | TGTGCCAGCAGTTCCTTGAGGGTGGATACGCAGTATTTT | CASSSLRVDTQYF
NA | TRBJ1-6 | TRBV29-1 | NA | 14 | TGCAGCGTGGATCCCGACAAATTCAATTCACCCCTCCACTTT | CSVDPDKFNSPLHF
TRBD1 | TRBJ2-1 | TRBV5-1 | NA | 15 | TGCGCCAGCAGCTTCCGGGACAGGGAATACAATGAGCAGTTCTTC | CASSFRDREYNEQFF
NA | TRBJ1-6 | TRBV4-1 | NA | 19 | TGCGCCAGCAGCCGTCGATGGACGGTGGGGGCTCCATATAATTCACCCCTCCACTTT | CASSRRWTVGAPYNSPLHF
TRBD2 | TRBJ2-7 | TRBV2 | NA | 13 | TGTGCCAGCAGTAGGACTAGCGTATCCGAGCAGTACTTC | CASSRTSVSEQYF
NA | TRBJ1-4 | TRBV4-1 | NA | 16 | TGCGCCAGCAGCCGACCGAACAGGGTTTTTCGCGAAAAACTGTTTTTT | CASSRPNRVFREKLFF
TRBD2 | TRBJ2-5 | TRBV2 | NA | 16 | TGTGCCAGCAGTGGACCCCTAGCGGGGGCGGAAAAGACCCAGTACTTC | CASSGPLAGAEKTQYF
NA | TRBJ2-7 | TRBV27 | NA | 14 | TGTGCCAGCAGTTATGGCGGAAGCTCCTACGAGCAGTACTTC | CASSYGGSSYEQYF
TRBD1 | TRBJ1-2 | TRBV6-5 | NA | 13 | TGTGCCAGCAGTTCATGGACAGGAACTGGCTACACCTTC | CASSSWTGTGYTF
NA | TRBJ1-1 | TRBV27 | NA | 13 | TGTGCCAACTACATACAAGGTATCACTGAAGCTTTCTTT | CANYIQGITEAFF
NA | TRBJ2-2 | TRBV7-8 | once | 17 | TGTGCCAGCAGCTTAGCGTTGACAGCGGGGAACACCGGGGAGCTGTTTTTT | CASSLALTAGNTGELFF
NA | TRBJ2-5 | TRBV28 | NA | 15 | TGTGCCAGCAGTTTTCATCTGGGCAACAAAGAGACCCAGTACTTC | CASSFHLGNKETQYF
NA | TRBJ1-5 | TRBV28 | NA | 12 | TGTGCCAGCAGCGGGTTGAATCAGCCCCAGCATTTT | CASSGLNQPQHF
TRBD2 | TRBJ2-1 | TRBV4-1 | NA | 18 | TGCGCCAGCAGCCAAGTTCATAGCGGGGCTTACTCCTACAATGAGCAGTTCTTC | CASSQVHSGAYSYNEQFF